This T cell receptor beta chain is drawn from a study of CD8 T cells in ankylosing spondylitis (dated by TCRdb to 2016 to 2017). Context from the whole study: The study profiled T cell receptor beta repertoires in healthy donors and ankylosing spondylitis patients to find disease-linked TCR variants. The full study cohort was made up of approximately 24 ankylosing spondylitis patients and 108 healthy donors. Peripheral blood was sampled, and synovial fluid was also collected from ankylosing spondylitis patients. Results and caveats for the whole study, not just this receptor: The disease-linked clones showed a CD8+ phenotype and occurred at relatively low frequencies in peripheral blood. The disease-linked clones were reported as significantly enriched in matched synovial fluid samples from ankylosing spondylitis patients. Some of the motif variants had been reported before in the synovial fluid and blood of reactive arthritis patients, a finding that suggests common disease-initiation mechanisms. Blood from ankylosing spondylitis patients appeared to be characterized by a TCR beta motif made up of several highly homologous amino acid variants.

TCRdb names Illumina HiSeq 2500 as the instrument used. Quantitative 5'-RACE with molecular barcodes was used to prepare TCR beta libraries. In the original analysis: A new computational method, built on a probabilistic model of VDJ rearrangement, was used to identify disease-linked TCR variants. Using fastp at Q25 and MiXCR, TCRdb reprocessed the public reads and kept productive beta chains. Records with the same CDR3 protein are collapsed into one entry carrying the most frequent genes and DNA. None of the V and J calls come from the authors' own analysis; TCRdb made them. This sample comprises around 770,000 distinct CDR3 sequences, under 20% of them detected only once. The ten largest clonotypes hold under 20% of the sample. V ends up 5 bases short and J 4 bases short, with an unmatched junction base count of 10. For CDR1 and CDR2, the germline V gene (reference sequence) lists SEHNR and FQNEAQ. Its CDR3 holds 16 amino acids, cysteine through phenylalanine. The only DNA kept is the CDR3, 48 bases in frame from the first base.

A remark on this clonotype: Its antigen remains undetermined. No quality values exist for individual bases; no much larger clone is one base distant.

The origin of this receptor is a male donor with ankylosing spondylitis. Sequenced sample: blood, either unsorted or a sorted T cell fraction (not recorded which). The V and J segments used are TRBV7-9 and TRBJ1-4; 7 central nucleotides agree with TRBD1. In nucleotide form, the sequence is TGTGCCAGCAGCGCTAGAGAGGGACAGCGTAATGAAAAACTGTTTTTT. The encoded protein is CASSAREGQRNEKLFF. The full variable domain, completed from the reference TRBV7-9 and TRBJ1-4 proteins outside the CDR3, reads DTGVSQNPRHKITKRGQNVTFRCDPISEHNRLYWYRQTLGQGPEFLTYFQNEAQLEKSRLLSDRFSAERPKGSFSTLEIQRTEQGDSAMYLCASSAREGQRNEKLFFGSGTQLSVL.